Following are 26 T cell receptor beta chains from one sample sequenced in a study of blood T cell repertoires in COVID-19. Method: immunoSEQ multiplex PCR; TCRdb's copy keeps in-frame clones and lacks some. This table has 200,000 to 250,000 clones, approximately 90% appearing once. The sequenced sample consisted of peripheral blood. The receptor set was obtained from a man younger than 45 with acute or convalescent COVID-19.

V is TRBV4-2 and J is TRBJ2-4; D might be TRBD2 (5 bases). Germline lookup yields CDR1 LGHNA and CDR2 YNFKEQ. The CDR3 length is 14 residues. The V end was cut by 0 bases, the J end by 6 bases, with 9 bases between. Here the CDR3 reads CASSQDPDSNIQYF. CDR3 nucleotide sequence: TGTGCCAGCAGCCAAGATCCGGACTCAAACATTCAGTACTTC.

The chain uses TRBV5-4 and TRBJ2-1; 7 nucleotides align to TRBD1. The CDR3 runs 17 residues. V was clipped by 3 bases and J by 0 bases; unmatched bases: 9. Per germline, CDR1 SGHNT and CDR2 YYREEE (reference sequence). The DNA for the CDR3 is TGTGCCAGCAGCTCACAGGGGAGAGGGAGCTCCTACAATGAGCAGTTCTTC. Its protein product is CASSSQGRGSSYNEQFF.

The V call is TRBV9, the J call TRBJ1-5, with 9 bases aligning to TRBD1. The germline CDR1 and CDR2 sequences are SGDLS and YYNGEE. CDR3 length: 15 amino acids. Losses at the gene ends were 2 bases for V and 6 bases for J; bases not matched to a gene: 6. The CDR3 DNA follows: TGTGCCAGCAGCGTCACCGGGACAGGGAGTCAGCCCCAGCATTTT. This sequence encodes CASSVTGTGSQPQHF.

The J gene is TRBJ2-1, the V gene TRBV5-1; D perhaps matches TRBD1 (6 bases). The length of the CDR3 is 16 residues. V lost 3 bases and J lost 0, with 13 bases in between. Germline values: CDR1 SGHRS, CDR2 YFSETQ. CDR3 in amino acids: CASSSDRVTSYNEQFF. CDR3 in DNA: TGCGCCAGCAGCTCGGACAGAGTAACCTCCTACAATGAGCAGTTCTTC.

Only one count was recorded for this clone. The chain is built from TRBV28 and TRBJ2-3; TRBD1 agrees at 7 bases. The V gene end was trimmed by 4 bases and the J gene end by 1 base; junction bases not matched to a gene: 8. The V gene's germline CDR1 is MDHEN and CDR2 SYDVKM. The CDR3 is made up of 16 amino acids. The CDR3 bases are TGTGCCAGCAGTTCCTCCCAGGGGGTGGGCACAGATACGCAGTATTTT. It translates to CASSSSQGVGTDTQYF.

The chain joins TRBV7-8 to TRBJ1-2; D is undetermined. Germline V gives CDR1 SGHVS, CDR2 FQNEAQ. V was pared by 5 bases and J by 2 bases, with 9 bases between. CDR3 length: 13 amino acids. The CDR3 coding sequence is TGTGCCAGCAGCCTTCACAGAAACTATGGCTACACCTTC. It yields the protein CASSLHRNYGYTF.

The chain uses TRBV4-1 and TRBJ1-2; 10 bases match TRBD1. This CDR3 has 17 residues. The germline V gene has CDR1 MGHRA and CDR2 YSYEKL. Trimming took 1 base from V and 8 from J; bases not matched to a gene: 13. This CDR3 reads CASSQGRGSDRGPGYTF. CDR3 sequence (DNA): TGCGCCAGCAGCCAAGGAAGAGGGTCCGACAGGGGGCCCGGCTACACCTTC.

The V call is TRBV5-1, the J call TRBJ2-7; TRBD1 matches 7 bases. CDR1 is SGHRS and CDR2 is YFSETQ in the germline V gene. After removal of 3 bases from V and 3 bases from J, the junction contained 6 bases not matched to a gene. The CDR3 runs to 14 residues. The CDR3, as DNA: TGCGCCAGCAGCTACCGGACAGGCAGCTACGAGCAGTACTTC. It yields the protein CASSYRTGSYEQYF.

CDR3 bases: TGCAGCGTTGAGGGGCAGACCAACTACGAGCAGTACTTC. Encoded protein: CSVEGQTNYEQYF. The rearrangement uses TRBV29-1 and TRBJ2-7; weak D call: TRBD1 (5 bases). The CDR3 runs to 13 residues. Germline V lookup: CDR1 SQVTM, CDR2 ANQGSEA. Deletions cut 3 bases from V and 3 bases from J, with 12 bases between.

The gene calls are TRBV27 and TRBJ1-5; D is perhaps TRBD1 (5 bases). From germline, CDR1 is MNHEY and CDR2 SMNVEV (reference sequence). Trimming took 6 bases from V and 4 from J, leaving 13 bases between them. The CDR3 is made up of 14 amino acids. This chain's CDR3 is CASSLNRQNQPQHF. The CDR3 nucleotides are TGTGCCAGCAGCCTAAACCGACAGAATCAGCCCCAGCATTTT.

Written as DNA, the CDR3 is TGTGCCAGCAGCCCCCTGGAGGGGTGGGAGACCCAGTACTTC. Encoded protein: CASSPLEGWETQYF. J is TRBJ2-5 and V is TRBV27, with D perhaps matching TRBD2 (6 bases). In germline, CDR1 is MNHEY, CDR2 SMNVEV (reference sequence). V was shortened by 6 bases and J by 5 bases, with 16 bases between the two germline ends. The CDR3 loop spans 14 amino acids.

The CDR3: CASGLPCQESNTEAFF. The CDR3 DNA reads as TGTGCTAGTGGTTTGCCCTGTCAGGAATCGAACACTGAAGCTTTCTTT. The chain uses TRBV12-5 and TRBJ1-1; D is ambiguous. Per the germline V gene, CDR1 is LGHNT and CDR2 is FRNRAP. Trimming removed 2 bases at V and 1 base at J, with 14 bases between. The CDR3 contains 16 residues.

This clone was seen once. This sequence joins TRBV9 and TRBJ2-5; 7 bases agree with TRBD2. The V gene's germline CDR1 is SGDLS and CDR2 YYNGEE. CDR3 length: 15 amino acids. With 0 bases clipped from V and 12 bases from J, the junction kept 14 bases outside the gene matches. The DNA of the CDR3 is TGTGCCAGCAGCGTAGGGGTAGCGGGCCCTTCGAGAGAGTACTTC. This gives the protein CASSVGVAGPSREYF.

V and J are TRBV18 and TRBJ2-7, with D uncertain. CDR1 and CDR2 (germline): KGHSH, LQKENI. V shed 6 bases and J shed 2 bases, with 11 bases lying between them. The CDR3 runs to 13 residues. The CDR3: CASSLRSPYEQYF. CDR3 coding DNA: TGTGCCAGCTCCCTGAGAAGCCCCTACGAGCAGTACTTC.

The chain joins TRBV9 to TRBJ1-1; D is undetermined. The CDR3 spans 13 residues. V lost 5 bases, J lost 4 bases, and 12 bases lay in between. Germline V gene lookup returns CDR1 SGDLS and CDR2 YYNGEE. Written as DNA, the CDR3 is TGTGCCAGCAGTCCCCTGGCAGGCACTGAAGCTTTCTTT. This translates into CASSPLAGTEAFF.

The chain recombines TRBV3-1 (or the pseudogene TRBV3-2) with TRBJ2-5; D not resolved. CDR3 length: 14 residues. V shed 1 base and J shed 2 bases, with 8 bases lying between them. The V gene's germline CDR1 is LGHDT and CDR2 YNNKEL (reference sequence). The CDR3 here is CASSQATRQETQYF. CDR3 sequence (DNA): TGTGCCAGCAGCCAAGCAACAAGACAAGAGACCCAGTACTTC.

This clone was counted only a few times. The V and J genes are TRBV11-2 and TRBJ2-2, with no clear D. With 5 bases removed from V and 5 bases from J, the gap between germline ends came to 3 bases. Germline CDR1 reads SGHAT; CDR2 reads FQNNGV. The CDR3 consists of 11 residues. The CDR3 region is CASSPTGELFF. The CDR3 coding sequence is TGTGCCAGCAGCCCAACCGGGGAGCTGTTTTTT.

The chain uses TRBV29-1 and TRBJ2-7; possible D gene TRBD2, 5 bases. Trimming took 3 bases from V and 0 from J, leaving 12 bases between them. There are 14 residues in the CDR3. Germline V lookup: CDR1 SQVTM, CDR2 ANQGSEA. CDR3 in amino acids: CSVEGLGSSYEQYF. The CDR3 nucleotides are TGCAGCGTTGAGGGTTTAGGGAGCTCCTACGAGCAGTACTTC.

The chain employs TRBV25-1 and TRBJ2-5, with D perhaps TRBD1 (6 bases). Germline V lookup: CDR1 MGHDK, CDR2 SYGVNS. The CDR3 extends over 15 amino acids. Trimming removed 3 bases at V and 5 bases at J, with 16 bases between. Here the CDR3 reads CASSDNWGRPETQYF. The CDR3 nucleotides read TGTGCCAGCAGTGATAACTGGGGGCGCCCGGAGACCCAGTACTTC.

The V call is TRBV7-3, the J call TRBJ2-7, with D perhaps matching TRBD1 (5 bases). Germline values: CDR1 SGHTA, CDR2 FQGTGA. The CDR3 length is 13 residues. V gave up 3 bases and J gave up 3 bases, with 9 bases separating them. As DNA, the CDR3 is TGTGCCAGCAGCTTTGGCAGGGTCTACGAGCAGTACTTC. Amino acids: CASSFGRVYEQYF.

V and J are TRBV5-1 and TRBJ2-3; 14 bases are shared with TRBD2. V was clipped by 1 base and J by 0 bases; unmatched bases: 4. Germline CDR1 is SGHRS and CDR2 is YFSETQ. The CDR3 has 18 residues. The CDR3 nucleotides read TGCGCCAGCAGCTTGCGACTAGCGGGGGGGCGGAGCACAGATACGCAGTATTTT. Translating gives CASSLRLAGGRSTDTQYF.

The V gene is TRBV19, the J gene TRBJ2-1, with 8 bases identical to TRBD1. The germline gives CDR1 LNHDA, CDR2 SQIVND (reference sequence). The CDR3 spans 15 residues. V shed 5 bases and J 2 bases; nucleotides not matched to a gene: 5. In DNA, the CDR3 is TGTGCCAGTAGTGTGGGACAGGTAACCTACAATGAGCAGTTCTTC. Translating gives CASSVGQVTYNEQFF.

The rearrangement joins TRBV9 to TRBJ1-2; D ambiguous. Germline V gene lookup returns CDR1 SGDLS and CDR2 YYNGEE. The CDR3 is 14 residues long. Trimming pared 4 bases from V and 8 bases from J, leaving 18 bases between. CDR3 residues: CASSITSSGEGYTF. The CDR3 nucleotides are TGTGCCAGCAGCATAACATCAAGCGGGGAAGGCTACACCTTC.

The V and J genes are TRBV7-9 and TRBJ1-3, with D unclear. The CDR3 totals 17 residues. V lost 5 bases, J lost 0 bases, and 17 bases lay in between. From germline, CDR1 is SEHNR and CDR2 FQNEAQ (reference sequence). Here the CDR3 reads CASSHPAQAPSGNTIYF. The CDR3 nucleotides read TGTGCCAGCAGCCATCCGGCTCAGGCGCCCTCTGGAAACACCATATATTTT.

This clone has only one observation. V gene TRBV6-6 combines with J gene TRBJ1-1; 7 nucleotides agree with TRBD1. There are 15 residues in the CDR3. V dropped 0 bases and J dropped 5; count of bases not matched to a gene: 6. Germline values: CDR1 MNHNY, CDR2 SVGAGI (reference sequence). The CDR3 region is CASSYSTGRWTEAFF. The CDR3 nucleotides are TGTGCCAGCAGTTACTCGACAGGGCGGTGGACTGAAGCTTTCTTT.

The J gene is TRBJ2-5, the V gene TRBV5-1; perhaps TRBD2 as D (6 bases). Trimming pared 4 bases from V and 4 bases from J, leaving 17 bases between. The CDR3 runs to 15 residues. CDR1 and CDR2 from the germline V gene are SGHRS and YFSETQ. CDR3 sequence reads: CASSRREPAGETQYF. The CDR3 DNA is TGCGCCAGCAGCCGGAGGGAACCAGCGGGAGAGACCCAGTACTTC.